This is a list of T cell receptor beta chains from one sample in a study of shared clonotypes between healthy human individuals. Data came from immunoSEQ multiplex PCR; TCRdb stores just in-frame clones and leaves some out. The sample holds roughly 2.2 million clones, about 90% seen once. Sequencing input: naive CD4+ T cells from PBMCs. The origin of the receptors is a man younger than 30 in good health. Some clones in this sample may be carry-over from other donors' samples. CDR3s include the opening cysteine and the closing phenylalanine or tryptophan. The order of the fields is clone size, V gene, D gene, J gene, CDR3 protein, CDR3 DNA. The D gene is left open where the match is weak. The size of a clone is reported for some rows only, either as once, few or many, or as a class for expanded clones.

>NA|TRBV5-1|NA|TRBJ2-6
CASSLDARPSSGANVLTF
TGCGCCAGCAGCTTGGACGCCAGGCCAAGCTCTGGGGCCAACGTCCTGACTTTC
>NA|TRBV2|NA|TRBJ2-2
CASSEFGLADTGELFF
TGTGCCAGCAGTGAGTTCGGTCTAGCAGACACCGGGGAGCTGTTTTTT
>NA|TRBV11-1|TRBD2|TRBJ2-1
CASAPWGRGGNNEQFF
TGTGCCAGCGCCCCGTGGGGGAGGGGTGGAAACAATGAGCAGTTCTTC
>once|TRBV9|NA|TRBJ2-6
CASSVGVGTSGANVLTF
TGTGCCAGCAGCGTTGGAGTGGGGACCTCTGGGGCCAACGTCCTGACTTTC
>NA|TRBV29-1|TRBD2|TRBJ2-7
CSVVGGLAGSSYEQYF
TGCAGCGTTGTTGGGGGACTAGCGGGTAGCTCCTACGAGCAGTACTTC
>once|TRBV5-5|TRBD1|TRBJ2-7
CASSRDSFSYEQYF
TGTGCCAGCAGTCGGGACAGTTTCTCCTACGAGCAGTACTTC
>NA|TRBV5-1|NA|TRBJ2-1
CASSPGLAPPYNEQFF
TGCGCCAGCAGCCCGGGGCTAGCTCCCCCCTACAATGAGCAGTTCTTC
>NA|TRBV2|NA|TRBJ1-5
CASSDDSNQPQHF
TGTGCCAGCAGTGATGATAGCAATCAGCCCCAGCATTTT
>once|TRBV5-1|NA|TRBJ1-2
CASSWTNRDGYTF
TGCGCCAGCAGTTGGACGAACCGGGATGGCTACACCTTC
>once|TRBV6-1|NA|TRBJ2-4
CASSEGPINIQYF
TGTGCCAGCAGTGAAGGACCGATTAACATTCAGTACTTC
>once|TRBV18|TRBD2|TRBJ2-7
CASMRTSSGEQYF
TGTGCCAGCATGAGGACTAGCTCGGGGGAGCAGTACTTC
>NA|TRBV25-1|NA|TRBJ2-5
CASSEWGRNQETQYF
TGTGCCAGCAGTGAATGGGGCAGAAACCAAGAGACCCAGTACTTC
>NA|TRBV6-4|NA|TRBJ1-1
CASSERILNTEAFF
TGTGCCAGCAGTGAGCGGATATTGAACACTGAAGCTTTCTTT
>NA|TRBV7-9|NA|TRBJ2-7
CASSQWQNSTYEQYF
TGTGCCAGCAGCCAATGGCAGAACAGTACCTACGAGCAGTACTTC
>NA|TRBV28|NA|TRBJ2-1
CASRQGYNEQFF
TGTGCCAGCAGACAGGGTTACAATGAGCAGTTCTTC
>NA|TRBV27|TRBD1|TRBJ1-2
CASRSGGVHYGYTF
TGTGCCAGCAGATCAGGGGGGGTTCACTATGGCTACACCTTC
>NA|TRBV7-6|NA|TRBJ1-3
CASSPDTFGGNTIYF
TGTGCCAGCAGCCCCGACACCTTCGGTGGAAACACCATATATTTT
>NA|TRBV6-5|NA|TRBJ1-5
CASRAQGLSNQPQHF
TGTGCCAGTAGAGCCCAGGGTCTTAGCAATCAGCCCCAGCATTTT
>NA|TRBV7-3|TRBD1|TRBJ2-7
CASSLGTGSSYEQYF
TGTGCCAGCAGCTTAGGGACAGGGTCTTCCTACGAGCAGTACTTC
>NA|TRBV27|NA|TRBJ2-7
CASSVPGRSYEQYF
TGTGCCAGCAGTGTACCCGGAAGGTCCTACGAGCAGTACTTC
>NA|TRBV5-4|NA|TRBJ1-2
CASSLMAGHGYTF
TGTGCCAGCAGCTTGATGGCAGGCCATGGCTACACCTTC
>NA|TRBV5-4|NA|TRBJ2-5
CASSLIAQETQYF
TGTGCCAGCAGCTTGATAGCCCAAGAGACCCAGTACTTC
>NA|TRBV2|NA|TRBJ2-6
CASSEAGGEWGANVLTF
TGTGCCAGCAGTGAGGCAGGTGGAGAGTGGGGGGCCAACGTCCTGACTTTC
>NA|TRBV5-6|TRBD1|TRBJ2-5
CASSPDRGLGETQYF
TGTGCCAGCAGCCCCGACAGGGGGCTAGGAGAGACCCAGTACTTC
>NA|TRBV2|NA|TRBJ2-7
CAAKTSTDAAITGDF
TGTGCCGCCAAAACTTCGACGGACGCAGCGATCACCGGGGACTTC
>NA|TRBV29-1|NA|TRBJ1-5
CSAPGAGDHQPQHF
TGCAGCGCGCCCGGGGCAGGGGATCATCAGCCCCAGCATTTT
>once|TRBV7-9|NA|TRBJ2-1
CASSLESFGGFF
TGTGCCAGCAGCTTAGAGAGCTTCGGGGGGTTCTTC
>NA|TRBV28|NA|TRBJ1-2
CASSFGRNYGYTF
TGTGCCAGCAGTTTCGGCAGAAACTATGGCTACACCTTC
>NA|TRBV7-2|NA|TRBJ1-1
CASSLVVGVSTEAFF
TGTGCCAGCAGCTTAGTTGTTGGGGTTAGCACTGAAGCTTTCTTT
>NA|TRBV6-5|TRBD1|TRBJ1-3
CASSYWGQGAGNTIYF
TGTGCCAGCAGTTATTGGGGACAGGGAGCCGGAAACACCATATATTTT
>NA|TRBV28|TRBD1|TRBJ2-7
CASKGRRGRQYSSYEQYF
TGTGCCAGCAAGGGGCGCAGGGGGCGTCAATATAGCTCCTACGAGCAGTACTTC
>once|TRBV10-3|NA|TRBJ2-1
CAIESGSGSYNEQFF
TGTGCCATCGAAAGCGGTAGTGGCTCCTACAATGAGCAGTTCTTC
>NA|TRBV7-2|TRBD1|TRBJ1-5
CASSRDRGQPQHF
TGTGCCAGCAGCCGGGACAGGGGCCAGCCCCAGCATTTT
>NA|TRBV28|TRBD2|TRBJ2-7
CASSLSTPGGTSGYF
TGTGCCAGCAGTTTATCCACCCCCGGGGGGACCTCGGGGTACTTC
>NA|TRBV9|NA|TRBJ2-7
CASSVDGWSEPTYEQYF
TGTGCCAGCAGCGTAGACGGCTGGAGCGAGCCGACCTACGAGCAGTACTTC
>NA|TRBV5-4|NA|TRBJ2-3
CASSQRPSTDTQYF
TGTGCCAGCAGCCAGAGACCGAGCACAGATACGCAGTATTTT
>once|TRBV2|NA|TRBJ2-7
CASVGTNSYEQYF
TGTGCCAGCGTTGGGACCAACTCCTACGAGCAGTACTTC
>NA|TRBV27|TRBD1|TRBJ1-2
CASRRQGSYGYTF
TGTGCCAGCAGGAGACAGGGGAGCTATGGCTACACCTTC
>NA|TRBV7-2|TRBD2|TRBJ2-2
CASSLEGTTNGELFF
TGTGCCAGCAGCTTAGAAGGGACTACAAATGGGGAGCTGTTTTTT
>NA|TRBV5-6|NA|TRBJ1-2
CASSLALSGGYTF
TGTGCCAGCAGCTTGGCCCTTAGCGGCGGCTACACCTTC
>NA|TRBV5-1|TRBD2|TRBJ2-3
CASSPRTSGNTDTQYF
TGCGCCAGCAGCCCAAGGACTAGCGGGAACACAGATACGCAGTATTTT
>once|TRBV5-1|NA|TRBJ2-5
CASSSGPQETQYF
TGCGCCAGCAGCTCGGGACCGCAAGAGACCCAGTACTTC